The 12 T cell receptor beta chains listed next were all sequenced from one sample in a study of tumor and adjacent non-tumor tissue in lung cancer. TCRbeta libraries were built with three rounds of nested PCR, modified from ARM-PCR. TCRdb reprocessed the multiplex PCR reads with MiXCR, giving one entry per CDR3 protein. This sample has fewer than 100,000 distinct CDR3 sequences, with 80% to 90% found just once. This sample's RNA came from whole unsorted tissue. Distant lung tissue was collected more than 3 cm away from the tumor edge. Material for sequencing was distant non-tumor lung tissue. The receptors stem from a man between 60 and 75 years old with non-small cell lung cancer.

In regard to this clonotype: One end of the junction is discordant with germline, which a read error may explain. The rearrangement uses TRBV11-3 and TRBJ1-1; 8 bases are shared with TRBD1. The CDR3 length is 16 residues. In germline, CDR1 is SGHNT, CDR2 YENEEA. The CDR3 coding sequence is TGTGTCAGCAATTTAGGCCGGGACAGGCTGGGCTACCAAGCTTTATTT. This sequence encodes CVSNLGRDRLGYQALF. Based on the CDR3 plus reference TRBV11-3 and TRBJ1-1, the full variable domain is EAGVVQSPRYKIIEKKQPVAFWCNPISGHNTLYWYLQNLGQGPELLIRYENEEAVDDSQLPKDRFSAERLKGVDSTLKIQPAELGDSAVYLCVSNLGRDRLGYQALFGQGTRLTVV.

In this sample, this clonotype turned up a few times. This may stem from a read error, because a much larger clone lies one nucleotide away. This chain connects TRBV11-2 to TRBJ2-3; D might be TRBD2 (5 bases). The CDR3 loop spans 16 amino acids. CDR1 is SGHAT, CDR2 FQNNGV, per germline. The V end lost 6 bases, the J end lost 6 bases, and 22 bases lay between the germline ends. Here the CDR3 DNA reads TGTGCCAGCAGACCCGCACAAATGCTAGCTCCGGATACGCAGTATTTT. As protein: CASRPAQMLAPDTQYF.

A word on this clonotype: It is likely a read error, because the conserved phenylalanine at the end of the CDR3 is missing. V is TRBV20-1 and J is TRBJ2-1; 9 nucleotides match TRBD2. Germline values: CDR1 DFQATT, CDR2 SNEGSKA (reference sequence). J gave up 4 bases and V 3 bases, and 10 bases lay outside the gene matches. CDR3 length: 16 residues. CDR3: CSASPTSGWVYNEQFL. CDR3 coding DNA: TGCAGTGCTAGCCCTACTAGCGGGTGGGTATACAATGAGCAGTTCTTG.

In the case of this clonotype: A much larger clonotype is one base distant, so this may be a read error. The chain carries TRBV4-1 and TRBJ2-7; D ambiguous. With 7 bases removed from V and 3 bases from J, the gap between germline ends came to 10 bases. This CDR3 contains 12 residues. Germline-derived CDR1 and CDR2 are MGHRA and YSYEKL. The CDR3 DNA follows: TGCGCCAGCAATAAGCAGAGCTACGAGCAGTACTTC. The encoded protein is CASNKQSYEQYF.

Regarding this clonotype: The CDR3 ends on some other residue instead of the conserved phenylalanine or tryptophan, so this is likely a read error. J is TRBJ2-2 and V is TRBV6-5; 7 nucleotides match TRBD1. J was trimmed by 0 bases and V by 4 bases; bases with no gene match: 2. CDR1 MNHEY and CDR2 SVGAGI come from the germline V gene. CDR3 length: 15 amino acids. CDR3 coding DNA: TGTGCCAGCAGTTTTGACAGGGCGAACACCGGGGAGCTGTTTTCT. Protein: CASSFDRANTGELFS.

The chain employs TRBV12-3 or TRBV12-4 and TRBJ2-7; unclear D gene. Trimming stripped 7 bases from V and 4 bases from J, with 17 bases between. The CDR3 loop spans 14 amino acids. CDR3 region: CASMGSAWGYEQYF. The CDR3 DNA reads TGTGCCAGCATGGGGTCGGCATGGGGTTACGAGCAGTACTTC.

With respect to this clonotype: This CDR3 is missing its conserved last phenylalanine or tryptophan, likely due to a read error. The chain couples TRBV11-2 to TRBJ2-6, with 7 bases identical to TRBD1. The germline CDR1 and CDR2 sequences are SGHAT and FQNNGV. The CDR3 consists of 19 residues. The CDR3 loop is CVSSLVPKDRPSGANALTY. CDR3 sequence (DNA): TGTGTCAGCAGCTTAGTTCCAAAGGACAGGCCCTCTGGGGCCAACGCCCTGACTTAC.

As for this clonotype: The final CDR3 position lacks the conserved phenylalanine or tryptophan, pointing to a likely read error. The V and J genes are TRBV5-6 and TRBJ2-7; no clear D gene. V lost 9 bases, J lost 0 bases, and 16 bases lay in between. Germline V gene lookup returns CDR1 SGHDT and CDR2 YYEEEE. The length of the CDR3 is 14 residues. The CDR3 spells CANTANPSSYEQYS. As DNA, the CDR3 is TGTGCCAACACCGCGAACCCAAGCTCCTACGAGCAGTACTCC.

On this clonotype: Sequence at one end of the junction differs from germline and may be a read error. The rearrangement uses TRBV11-3 and TRBJ2-3; the D is unclear. Germline V CDR1 and CDR2: SGHNT, YENEEA. There are 11 residues in the CDR3. CDR3 sequence: CASSLVDKQYF. For the CDR3, the DNA is TGTGCCAGCAGCTTAGTAGATAAGCAGTACTTT. The complete variable domain, with remaining parts taken from reference TRBV11-3 and TRBJ2-3, reads EAGVVQSPRYKIIEKKQPVAFWCNPISGHNTLYWYLQNLGQGPELLIRYENEEAVDDSQLPKDRFSAERLKGVDSTLKIQPAELGDSAVYLCASSLVDKQYFGPGTRLTVL.

About this clonotype itself: No DNA is shown, since the ends of the CDR3 on it are uncertain; the CDR3 is the one TCRdb lists. This chain connects TRBV6-1 to TRBJ1-5; the table assigns TRBD1, which was not confirmed against the DNA. The CDR3 contains 18 residues when both ends are counted. Germline CDR1 MNHNS, CDR2 SASEGT. CDR3 residues: CASIVGPGTGYSNQPQSF.

This clonotype was observed a single time. Because the CDR3 is missing its conserved closing phenylalanine or tryptophan, this is likely a read error. V gene TRBV11-2 combines with J gene TRBJ2-5; D is ambiguous. The CDR3 runs 13 residues. Trimming took off 4 bases at V and 3 bases at J, with 9 bases between the two ends. Germline CDR1 reads SGHAT; CDR2 reads FQNNGV. CDR3 sequence reads: CASSYIWEETQYI. The CDR3 nucleotides are TGTGCCAGCAGCTATATATGGGAAGAGACCCAGTACATC.

The chain recombines TRBV11-2 with TRBJ1-3; tentatively, D is TRBD1 (5 bases). Germline V gives CDR1 SGHAT, CDR2 FQNNGV. V lost 5 bases and J lost 1, with 18 bases in between. The CDR3 runs to 17 residues. CDR3 sequence reads: CASSLGHHRESGNTIYF. The DNA of the CDR3 is TGTGCCAGCAGCCTTGGACACCATCGTGAATCTGGAAACACCATATATTTT.